This T cell receptor (beta chain) derives from a study of shared clonotypes between healthy human individuals. The wider study: Used for every donor were three CD4 naive, three CD4 memory, two CD8 naive and one CD8 memory plate.

Trimming shortened V by 0 bases and J by 4 bases, and 8 bases separated the two germline ends. The CDR3 totals 14 residues. In germline, CDR1 is SGHRS, CDR2 YFSETQ. This table comes from immunoSEQ multiplex PCR, and its TCRdb copy is limited to in-frame clones, with some not included. Found here are fewer than 1.8 million clones, approximately 98.5% of them singletons; the top ten hold 0.36%. The study enrolled healthy HIV-negative adults without recent acute infections or vaccinations as donors. For this clone: Its target is not known.

Study-wide findings and caveats: Across subsets, estimated richness was generally greater for naive than for memory populations.

Sequencing was carried out using naive CD4+ T cells sorted from blood. Subset noted: CD45RA+ positively selected. The rearrangement joins TRBV5-1 to TRBJ1-5; D unclear. The receptor was isolated from a man between 25 and 39 years old in good health. This CDR3 reads CASSLGSGNQPQHF. CDR3 nucleotides: TGCGCCAGCAGCTTGGGGTCCGGAAATCAGCCCCAGCATTTT.